This T cell receptor (beta chain) was documented in a study of blood T cells in healthy people across ages. Study-wide results and limits: Relative to aged donors, long-lived donors carried more naive CD4+ cells and displayed higher diversity. Roughly linearly, TCR beta diversity per million T cells fell as age increased.

This clonotype was detected a few times. No antigen is known for it. Its ends do not fully match the called genes, so a read error is possible. For the second PCR, which ran for roughly 6 to 11 cycles, a sample-barcoded 5' primer and a J-beta primer mix were used. Each of the cDNA molecules was tagged by a template-switch adaptor with 12 random nucleotides. Using its own MiXCR run on the 5' RACE reads, TCRdb lists one record per CDR3 protein. The table lists around 1,700,000 distinct CDR3 sequences, 28% of them singletons, with 7% to 9% in the top ten. The length of the CDR3 is 18 residues. The sequenced material came from blood. The origin of this receptor is a woman aged 30 to 39 in good health. The chain joins TRBV12-3 or TRBV12-4 to TRBJ2-6, with 9 nucleotides matching TRBD1. The CDR3 reads CASSRDRGLSSGANVLTF. The CDR3, as DNA: TGTGCCAGCAGTAGAGACAGGGGGTTATCCTCTGGGGCCAACGTCTTGACTTTC.